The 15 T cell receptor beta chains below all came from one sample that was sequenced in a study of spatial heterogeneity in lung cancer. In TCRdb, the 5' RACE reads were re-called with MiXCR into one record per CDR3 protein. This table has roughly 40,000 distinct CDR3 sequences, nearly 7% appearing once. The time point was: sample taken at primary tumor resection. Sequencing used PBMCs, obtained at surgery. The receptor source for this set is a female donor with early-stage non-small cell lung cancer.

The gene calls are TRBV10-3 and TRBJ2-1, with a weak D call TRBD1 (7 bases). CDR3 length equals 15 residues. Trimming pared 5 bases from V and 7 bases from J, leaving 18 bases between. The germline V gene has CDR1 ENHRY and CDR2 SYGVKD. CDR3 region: CAISRSRGSGNEQFF. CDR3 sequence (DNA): TGTGCCATCAGTCGTAGCAGGGGGAGCGGGAATGAGCAGTTCTTC.

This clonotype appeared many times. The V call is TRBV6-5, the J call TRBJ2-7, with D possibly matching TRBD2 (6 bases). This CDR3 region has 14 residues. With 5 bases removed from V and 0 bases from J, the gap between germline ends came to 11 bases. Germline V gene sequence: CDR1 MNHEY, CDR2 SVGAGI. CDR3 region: CASSRGIPSYEQYF. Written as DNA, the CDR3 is TGTGCCAGCAGTCGGGGGATCCCCTCCTACGAGCAGTACTTC.

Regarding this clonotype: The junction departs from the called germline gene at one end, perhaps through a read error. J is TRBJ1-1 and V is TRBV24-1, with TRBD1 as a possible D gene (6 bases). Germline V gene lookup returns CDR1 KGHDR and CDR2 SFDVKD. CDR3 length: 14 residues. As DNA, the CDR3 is TGTACCACCAGCCGGACAGAAATGAACACTGAAGCTTTCTTT. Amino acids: CTTSRTEMNTEAFF.

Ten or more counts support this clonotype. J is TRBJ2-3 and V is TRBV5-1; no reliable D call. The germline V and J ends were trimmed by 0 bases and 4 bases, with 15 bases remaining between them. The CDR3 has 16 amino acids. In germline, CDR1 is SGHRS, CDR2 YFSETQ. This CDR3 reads CASSLGTGSSSDTQYF. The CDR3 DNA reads TGCGCCAGCAGCTTGGGTACCGGGTCATCATCAGATACGCAGTATTTT.

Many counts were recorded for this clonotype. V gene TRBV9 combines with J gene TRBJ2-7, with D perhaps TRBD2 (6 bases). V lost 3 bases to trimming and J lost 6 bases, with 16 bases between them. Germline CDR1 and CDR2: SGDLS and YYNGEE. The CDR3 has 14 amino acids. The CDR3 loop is CASSARDLVSEQYF. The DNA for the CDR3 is TGTGCCAGCAGCGCCCGGGACTTAGTATCCGAGCAGTACTTC.

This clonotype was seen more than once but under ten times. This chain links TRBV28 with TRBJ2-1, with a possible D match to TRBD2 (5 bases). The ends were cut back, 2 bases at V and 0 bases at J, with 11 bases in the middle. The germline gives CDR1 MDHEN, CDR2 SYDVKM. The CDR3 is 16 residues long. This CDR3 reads CASSLKPGSSYNEQFF. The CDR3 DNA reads TGTGCCAGCAGTTTAAAGCCGGGGAGCTCCTACAATGAGCAGTTCTTC.

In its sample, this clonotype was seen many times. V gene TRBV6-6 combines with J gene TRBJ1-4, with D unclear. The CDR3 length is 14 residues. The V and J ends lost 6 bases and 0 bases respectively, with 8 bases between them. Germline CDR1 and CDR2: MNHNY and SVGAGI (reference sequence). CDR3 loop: CASSSRATNEKLFF. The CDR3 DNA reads TGTGCCAGCAGCTCAAGAGCAACTAATGAAAAACTGTTTTTT.

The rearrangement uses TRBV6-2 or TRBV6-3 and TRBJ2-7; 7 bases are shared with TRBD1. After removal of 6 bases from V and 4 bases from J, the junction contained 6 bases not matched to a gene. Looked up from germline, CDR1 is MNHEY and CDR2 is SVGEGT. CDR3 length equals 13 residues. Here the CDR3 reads CASSETGWYEQYF. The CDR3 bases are TGTGCCAGCAGCGAGACAGGGTGGTACGAGCAGTACTTC.

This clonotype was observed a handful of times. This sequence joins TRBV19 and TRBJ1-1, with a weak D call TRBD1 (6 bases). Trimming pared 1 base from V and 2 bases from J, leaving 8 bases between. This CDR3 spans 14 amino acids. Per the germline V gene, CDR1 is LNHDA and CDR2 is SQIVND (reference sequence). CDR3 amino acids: CASSIGGGNTEAFF. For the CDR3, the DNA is TGTGCCAGTAGTATAGGAGGGGGAAACACTGAAGCTTTCTTT.

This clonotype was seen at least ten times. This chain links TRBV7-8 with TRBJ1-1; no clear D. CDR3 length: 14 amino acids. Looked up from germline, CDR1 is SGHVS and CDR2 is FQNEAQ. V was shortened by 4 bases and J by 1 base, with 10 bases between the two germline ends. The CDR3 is CASSSSVGNTEAFF. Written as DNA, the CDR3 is TGTGCCAGCAGCTCTTCTGTGGGGAACACTGAAGCTTTCTTT. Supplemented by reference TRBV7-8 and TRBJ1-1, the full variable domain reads GAGVSQSPRYKVAKRGQDVALRCDPISGHVSLFWYQQALGQGPEFLTYFQNEAQLDKSGLPSDRFFAERPEGSVSTLKIQRTQQEDSAVYLCASSSSVGNTEAFFGQGTRLTVV.

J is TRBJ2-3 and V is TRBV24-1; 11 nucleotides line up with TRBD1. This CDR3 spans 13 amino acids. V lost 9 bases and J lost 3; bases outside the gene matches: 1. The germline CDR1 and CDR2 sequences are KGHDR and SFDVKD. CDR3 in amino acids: CATGTGGTDTQYF. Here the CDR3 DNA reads TGTGCCACCGGGACAGGGGGGACAGATACGCAGTATTTT.

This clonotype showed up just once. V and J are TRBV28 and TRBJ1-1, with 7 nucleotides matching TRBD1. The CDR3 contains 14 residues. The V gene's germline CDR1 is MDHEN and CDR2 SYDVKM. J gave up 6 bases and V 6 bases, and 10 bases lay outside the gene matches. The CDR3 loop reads CASSRQGGRSEAFF. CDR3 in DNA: TGTGCCAGCAGCCGTCAGGGGGGGCGGTCTGAAGCTTTCTTT.

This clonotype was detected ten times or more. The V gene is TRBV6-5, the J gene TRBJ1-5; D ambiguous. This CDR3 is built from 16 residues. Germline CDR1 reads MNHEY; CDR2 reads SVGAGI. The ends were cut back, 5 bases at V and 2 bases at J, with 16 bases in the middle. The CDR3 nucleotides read TGTGCCAGCAGTCACGGACGGAGCGGGGGCAATCAGCCCCAGCATTTT. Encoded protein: CASSHGRSGGNQPQHF.

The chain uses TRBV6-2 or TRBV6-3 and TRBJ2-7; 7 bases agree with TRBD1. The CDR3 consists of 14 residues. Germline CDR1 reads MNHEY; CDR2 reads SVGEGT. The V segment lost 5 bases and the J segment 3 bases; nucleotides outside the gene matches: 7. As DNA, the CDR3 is TGTGCCAGCAGTACGTCAGGGGGAGTCTACGAGCAGTACTTC. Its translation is CASSTSGGVYEQYF.

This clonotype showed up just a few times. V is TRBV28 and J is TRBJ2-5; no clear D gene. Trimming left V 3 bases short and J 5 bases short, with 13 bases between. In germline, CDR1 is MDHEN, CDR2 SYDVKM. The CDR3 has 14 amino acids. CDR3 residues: CASSLALEWETQYF. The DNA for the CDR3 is TGTGCCAGCAGTTTGGCGTTGGAGTGGGAGACCCAGTACTTC.